This record looks at one TCR beta chain sequence and its context. The antigen remains unidentified. The sample comes from a study of OX40 agonist ivuxolimab in advanced cancers. Measured with immunoSEQ multiplex PCR; TCRdb has only the in-frame clones, and not every one. The sample shows tens of thousands of clones, around 89% of them seen only once. The length of the CDR3 is 12 residues. CDR1 LNHDA and CDR2 SQIVND come from the germline V gene (reference sequence). Deletions cut 7 bases from V and 4 bases from J, with 7 bases between. Samples of blood were obtained at baseline, on cycle 4 day 1, and on cycle 7 day 1. Study-level findings and limits: It was also the case that some nonresponders had low normalized T-cell clonal expansion. The expanded peripheral T cells' antigen specificity was not determined.

Sample: CD4+ or CD8+ T cells sorted from blood, taken in a trial of the OX40 agonist ivuxolimab. The V gene is TRBV19, the J gene TRBJ2-2; D gene uncertain. This sequence originates from an adult with an advanced solid tumor such as melanoma, head and neck, liver or kidney cancer. As DNA, the CDR3 is TGTGCCAGTAAACCTCCCACCGGGGAGCTGTTTTTT. Its protein product is CASKPPTGELFF.